Following are 19 T cell receptor beta chains from one sample sequenced in a study of CD8 T cells in ankylosing spondylitis. One entry per CDR3 protein results from TCRdb running MiXCR on the 5' RACE reads. The table records 150,000 to 200,000 distinct CDR3 sequences, 9.5% to 15% of them present only once. Sequencing was carried out using blood, either unsorted or a sorted T cell fraction (not recorded which). These receptors all stem from a male donor with ankylosing spondylitis or in good health (not recorded which).

This clonotype was seen a few times. This chain uses TRBV5-1 with TRBJ2-1; a weak D match, TRBD2 (6 bases). Trimming left V 6 bases short and J 3 bases short, with 13 bases between. The CDR3 length is 14 residues. The V gene's germline CDR1 is SGHRS and CDR2 YFSETQ. The CDR3 sequence is CASTGTDDYNEQFF. CDR3 DNA: TGCGCCAGCACCGGGACTGACGACTACAATGAGCAGTTCTTC.

This clonotype has just a few counts. The chain links TRBV11-2 to TRBJ2-7, with 7 bases lining up with TRBD1. Trimming removed 3 bases from V and 6 bases from J; junction bases left unmatched: 11. The CDR3 spans 15 residues. CDR1 SGHAT and CDR2 FQNNGV come from the germline V gene. The DNA for the CDR3 is TGTGCCAGCAGCTTCGATACCGGGACAGTACTCGAGCAGTACTTC. Protein product: CASSFDTGTVLEQYF. Variable domain in full (rest from reference TRBV11-2 and TRBJ2-7): EAGVAQSPRYKIIEKRQSVAFWCNPISGHATLYWYQQILGQGPKLLIQFQNNGVVDDSQLPKDRFSAERLKGVDSTLKIQPAKLEDSAVYLCASSFDTGTVLEQYFGPGTRLTVT.

This clonotype was picked up a small number of times. V is TRBV14 and J is TRBJ2-1; 9 bases match TRBD2. V lost 4 bases, J lost 6 bases, and 4 bases stayed unmatched. Germline values: CDR1 SGHDN, CDR2 FVKESK. The CDR3 spans 14 residues. The CDR3 bases are TGTGCCAGCAGCCGAGGACTAGCGCCCAATGAGCAGTTCTTC. Its translation is CASSRGLAPNEQFF.

A few counts support this clonotype. The J gene is TRBJ2-7, the V gene TRBV6-5; no clear D. V was shortened by 4 bases and J by 1 base, with 8 bases between the two germline ends. The CDR3 extends over 13 amino acids. CDR1 and CDR2 (germline): MNHEY, SVGAGI. CDR3 protein: CASSLYRSYEQYF. The CDR3 coding sequence is TGTGCCAGCAGTTTGTACCGTTCCTACGAGCAGTACTTC.

The chain joins TRBV3-1 to TRBJ2-7, with 8 bases that match TRBD2. CDR1 LGHDT and CDR2 YNNKEL come from the germline V gene (reference sequence). Trimming removed 5 bases from V and 2 bases from J; junction bases left unmatched: 8. The CDR3 runs to 15 residues. The CDR3, as DNA: TGTGCCAGCAGCGAAGTAACTAGCGGTGCCTACGAGCAGTACTTC. It translates to CASSEVTSGAYEQYF.

The V call is TRBV27, the J call TRBJ2-3; 7 bases map to TRBD1. V was clipped by 5 bases and J by 2 bases; unmatched bases: 4. This CDR3 contains 14 residues. Germline V gene lookup returns CDR1 MNHEY and CDR2 SMNVEV (reference sequence). In DNA form, the CDR3 reads TGTGCCAGCAGTCGGGACAGTCCCACAGATACGCAGTATTTT. This codes for CASSRDSPTDTQYF.

This chain links TRBV7-9 with TRBJ2-1, with TRBD2 identical over 8 bases. V gave up 5 bases and J gave up 1 base; unmatched junction bases: 7. This CDR3 region has 16 residues. Germline V gene lookup returns CDR1 SEHNR and CDR2 FQNEAQ (reference sequence). The CDR3 is CASSIRVAGSYNEQFF. In DNA form, the CDR3 reads TGTGCCAGCAGCATCCGAGTAGCGGGGTCCTACAATGAGCAGTTCTTC.

This clonotype has only a few counts. The V call is TRBV7-9, the J call TRBJ2-1; D is ambiguous. This CDR3 region has 12 residues. CDR1 and CDR2 from the germline V gene are SEHNR and FQNEAQ (reference sequence). The V gene lost 5 bases and the J gene lost 9 bases, with 11 bases spanning the gap. This CDR3 reads CASSHPDSEQFF. The CDR3 nucleotides are TGTGCCAGCAGCCATCCGGATAGTGAGCAGTTCTTC.

This clonotype has more than one count but fewer than ten. V and J are TRBV3-1 and TRBJ2-6, with a possible D match to TRBD2 (5 bases). The germline V and J ends were trimmed by 5 bases and 1 base, with 18 bases remaining between them. This CDR3 region has 18 residues. Germline CDR1 is LGHDT and CDR2 is YNNKEL (reference sequence). CDR3 sequence: CASSYKWASPSGANVLTF. The CDR3 DNA follows: TGTGCCAGCAGCTACAAATGGGCTAGCCCTTCTGGGGCCAACGTCCTGACTTTC.

This clonotype was seen a handful of times. This rearrangement joins TRBV7-2 to TRBJ2-2; 11 bases agree with TRBD2. V was pared by 2 bases and J by 2 bases, with 7 bases of the junction left unmatched. The germline V gene has CDR1 SGHTA and CDR2 FQGNSA. The CDR3 runs to 18 residues. The CDR3 DNA is TGTGCCAGCAGCTTAACCCTAGCGGGAGGTACCAACACCGGGGAGCTGTTTTTT. Protein product: CASSLTLAGGTNTGELFF.

A few counts support this clonotype. V is TRBV11-2 and J is TRBJ2-5, with unresolved D. This CDR3 region has 14 residues. With 2 bases removed from V and 2 bases from J, the gap between germline ends came to 9 bases. CDR1 and CDR2 (germline): SGHAT, FQNNGV. The CDR3 sequence is CASSLFPIQETQYF. CDR3 coding DNA: TGTGCCAGCAGCTTATTCCCCATACAAGAGACCCAGTACTTC.

The chain couples TRBV7-9 to TRBJ2-4; D is unresolved. The CDR3 length is 14 residues. V lost 3 bases, J lost 1 base, and 7 bases lay in between. Germline V lookup: CDR1 SEHNR, CDR2 FQNEAQ (reference sequence). CDR3 amino acids: CASSFSWAKNIQYF. CDR3 in DNA: TGTGCCAGCAGCTTTTCCTGGGCCAAAAACATTCAGTACTTC.

This clonotype has a handful of counts. The V call is TRBV12-3 or TRBV12-4, the J call TRBJ1-3; D remains unclear. The V gene lost 5 bases and the J gene lost 9 bases, with 11 bases spanning the gap. This CDR3 spans 12 amino acids. The CDR3 coding sequence is TGTGCCAGCAGTAACCCGTTTGGCACCATATATTTT. Its translation is CASSNPFGTIYF.

This clonotype has more than one count but fewer than ten. V and J are TRBV28 and TRBJ2-5, with TRBD2 matching over 7 bases. With V trimmed by 5 bases and J by 5 bases, 14 bases remained unmatched. The CDR3 consists of 16 residues. Looked up from germline, CDR1 is MDHEN and CDR2 is SYDVKM. CDR3 sequence reads: CASSPHGLVRVETQYF. DNA of the CDR3: TGTGCCAGCAGTCCCCACGGACTAGTGAGGGTGGAGACCCAGTACTTC.

This clonotype was counted only a few times. This chain connects TRBV9 to TRBJ2-7; no reliable D call. The V gene lost 0 bases and the J gene lost 3 bases, with 13 bases spanning the gap. The CDR3 covers 15 residues. Per germline, CDR1 SGDLS and CDR2 YYNGEE. The CDR3 loop is CASSVAYGQRYEQYF. CDR3 DNA sequence: TGTGCCAGCAGCGTAGCTTATGGGCAGCGCTACGAGCAGTACTTC.

There are a few counts of this clonotype. The chain carries TRBV9 and TRBJ2-7; D could derive from TRBD1 or TRBD2 (5 bases each). Trimming pared 0 bases from V and 4 bases from J, leaving 11 bases between. CDR3 length: 14 amino acids. Germline V gives CDR1 SGDLS, CDR2 YYNGEE. The CDR3 region has the DNA TGTGCCAGCAGCGTAGGTGTAGGGGAGTACGAGCAGTACTTC. Its translation is CASSVGVGEYEQYF.

Only a few counts were recorded for this clonotype. The rearrangement joins TRBV7-9 to TRBJ1-5, with 8 bases matching TRBD1. V lost 3 bases, J lost 9 bases, and 10 bases stayed unmatched. The CDR3 runs 15 residues. Germline lookup yields CDR1 SEHNR and CDR2 FQNEAQ (reference sequence). CDR3 nucleotides: TGTGCCAGCAGCTTCGTTGACAGGGGCGAGGGGCCCCAGCATTTT. Protein product: CASSFVDRGEGPQHF.

V gene TRBV12-3 or TRBV12-4 combines with J gene TRBJ1-4; D perhaps matches TRBD1 (5 bases). Trimming stripped 6 bases from V and 8 bases from J, with 13 bases between. This CDR3 is 13 amino acids long. Written as DNA, the CDR3 is TGTGCCAGCAGGGGCGGGGGTGAGGAAAAACTGTTTTTT. Translated, it gives CASRGGGEEKLFF.

This clonotype was found a few times. The chain uses TRBV27 and TRBJ2-1; D may be TRBD1 (8 bases). CDR1 is MNHEY and CDR2 is SMNVEV in the germline V gene (reference sequence). The CDR3 is made up of 13 amino acids. For the CDR3, the DNA is TGTGCTACAGGGGGGGGGTCGTGGGATGAGCAGTTCTTC. It translates to CATGGGSWDEQFF.